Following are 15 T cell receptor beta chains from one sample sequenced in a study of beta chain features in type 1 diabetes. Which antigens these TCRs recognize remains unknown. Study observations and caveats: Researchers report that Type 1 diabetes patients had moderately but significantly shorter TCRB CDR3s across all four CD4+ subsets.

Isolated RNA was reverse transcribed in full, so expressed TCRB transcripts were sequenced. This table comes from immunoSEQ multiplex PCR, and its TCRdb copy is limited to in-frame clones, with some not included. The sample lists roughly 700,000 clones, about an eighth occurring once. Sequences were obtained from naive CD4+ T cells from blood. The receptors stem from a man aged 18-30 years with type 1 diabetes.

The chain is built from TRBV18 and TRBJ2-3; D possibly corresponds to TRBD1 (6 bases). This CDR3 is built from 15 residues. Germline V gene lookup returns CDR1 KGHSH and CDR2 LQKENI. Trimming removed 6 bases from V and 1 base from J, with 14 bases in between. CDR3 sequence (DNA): TGTGCCAGCTCTCCATCGGGACACCGCACAGATACGCAGTATTTT. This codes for CASSPSGHRTDTQYF.

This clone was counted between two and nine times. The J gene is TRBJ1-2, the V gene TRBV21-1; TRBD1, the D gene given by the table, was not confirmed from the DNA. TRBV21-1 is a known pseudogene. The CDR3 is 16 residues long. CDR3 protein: CASSKAGTGVPYGYTF. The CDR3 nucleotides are TGTGCCAGCAGCAAAGCCGGGACAGGGGTCCCCTATGGCTACACCTTC.

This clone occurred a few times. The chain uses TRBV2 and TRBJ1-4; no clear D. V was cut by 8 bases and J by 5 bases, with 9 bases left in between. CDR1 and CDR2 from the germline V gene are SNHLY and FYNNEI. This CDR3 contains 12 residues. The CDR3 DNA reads TGTGCCAGCGGCATGCTAAATGAAAAACTGTTTTTT. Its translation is CASGMLNEKLFF.

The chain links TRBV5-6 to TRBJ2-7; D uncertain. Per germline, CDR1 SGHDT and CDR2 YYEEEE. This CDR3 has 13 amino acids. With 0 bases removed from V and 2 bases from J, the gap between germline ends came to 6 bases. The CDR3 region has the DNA TGTGCCAGCAGCTTGGATGGACCCTACGAGCAGTACTTC. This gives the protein CASSLDGPYEQYF. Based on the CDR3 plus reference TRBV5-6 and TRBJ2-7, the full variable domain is DAGVTQSPTHLIKTRGQQVTLRCSPKSGHDTVSWYQQALGQGPQFIFQYYEEEERQRGNFPDRFSGHQFPNYSSELNVNALLLGDSALYLCASSLDGPYEQYFGPGTRLTVT.

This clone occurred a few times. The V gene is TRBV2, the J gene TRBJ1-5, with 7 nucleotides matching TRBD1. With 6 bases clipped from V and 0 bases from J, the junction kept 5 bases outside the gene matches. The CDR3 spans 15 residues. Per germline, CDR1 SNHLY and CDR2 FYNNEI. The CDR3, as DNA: TGTGCCAGCAGCGAACAGGGGCCTAGCAATCAGCCCCAGCATTTT. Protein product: CASSEQGPSNQPQHF. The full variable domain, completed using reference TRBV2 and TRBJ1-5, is EPEVTQTPSHQVTQMGQEVILRCVPISNHLYFYWYRQILGQKVEFLVSFYNNEISEKSEIFDDQFSVERPDGSNFTLKIRSTKLEDSAMYFCASSEQGPSNQPQHFGDGTRLSIL.

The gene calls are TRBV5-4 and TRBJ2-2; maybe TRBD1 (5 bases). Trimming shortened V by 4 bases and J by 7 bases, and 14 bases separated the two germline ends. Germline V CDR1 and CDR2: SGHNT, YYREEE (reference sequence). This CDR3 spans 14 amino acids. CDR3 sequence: CASSLGHSFGELFF. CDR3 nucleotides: TGTGCCAGCAGCCTGGGGCACTCGTTCGGGGAGCTGTTTTTT.

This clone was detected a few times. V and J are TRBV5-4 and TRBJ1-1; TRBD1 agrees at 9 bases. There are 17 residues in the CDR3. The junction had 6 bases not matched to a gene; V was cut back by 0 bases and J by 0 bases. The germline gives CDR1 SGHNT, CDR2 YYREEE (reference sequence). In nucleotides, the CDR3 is TGTGCCAGCAGCTTGGAGGGACAGGGAGCCGTGAACACTGAAGCTTTCTTT. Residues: CASSLEGQGAVNTEAFF. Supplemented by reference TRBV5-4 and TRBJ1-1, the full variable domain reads ETGVTQSPTHLIKTRGQQVTLRCSSQSGHNTVSWYQQALGQGPQFIFQYYREEENGRGNFPPRFSGLQFPNYSSELNVNALELDDSALYLCASSLEGQGAVNTEAFFGQGTRLTVV.

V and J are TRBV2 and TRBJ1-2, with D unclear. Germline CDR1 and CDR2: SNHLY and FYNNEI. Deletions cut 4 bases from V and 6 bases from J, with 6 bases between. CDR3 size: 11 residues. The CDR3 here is CASSGIDGYTF. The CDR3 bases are TGTGCCAGCAGTGGAATAGATGGCTACACCTTC.

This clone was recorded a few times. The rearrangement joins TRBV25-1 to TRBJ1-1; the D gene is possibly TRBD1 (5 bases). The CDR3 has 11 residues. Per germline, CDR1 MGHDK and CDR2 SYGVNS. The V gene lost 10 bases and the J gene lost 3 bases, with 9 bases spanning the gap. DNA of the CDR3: TGTGCCACTGGGGGTTACACTGAAGCTTTCTTT. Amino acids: CATGGYTEAFF.

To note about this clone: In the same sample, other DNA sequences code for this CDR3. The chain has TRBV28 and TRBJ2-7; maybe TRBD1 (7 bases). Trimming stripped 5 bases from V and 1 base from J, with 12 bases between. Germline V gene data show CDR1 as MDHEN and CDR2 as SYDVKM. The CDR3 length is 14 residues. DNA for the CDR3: TGTGCCAGCAGTGCGACAGGGACTTCCTACGAGCAGTACTTC. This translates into CASSATGTSYEQYF.

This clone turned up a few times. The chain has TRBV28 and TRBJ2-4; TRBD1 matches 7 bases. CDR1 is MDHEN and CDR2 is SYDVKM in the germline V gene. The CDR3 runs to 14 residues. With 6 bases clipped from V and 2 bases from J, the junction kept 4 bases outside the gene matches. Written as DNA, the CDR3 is TGTGCCAGCAGGGGACAGCCTCCCAAAAACATTCAGTACTTC. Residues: CASRGQPPKNIQYF. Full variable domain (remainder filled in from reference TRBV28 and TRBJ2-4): DVKVTQSSRYLVKRTGEKVFLECVQDMDHENMFWYRQDPGLGLRLIYFSYDVKMKEKGDIPEGYSVSREKKERFSLILESASTNQTSMYLCASRGQPPKNIQYFGAGTRLSVL.

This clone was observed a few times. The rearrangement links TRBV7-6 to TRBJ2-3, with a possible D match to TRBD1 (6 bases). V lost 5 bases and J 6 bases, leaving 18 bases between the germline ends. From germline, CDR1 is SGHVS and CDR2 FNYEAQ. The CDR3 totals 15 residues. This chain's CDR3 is CASSPDRPPHDTQYF. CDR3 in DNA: TGTGCCAGCAGCCCGGACAGACCGCCCCATGATACGCAGTATTTT.

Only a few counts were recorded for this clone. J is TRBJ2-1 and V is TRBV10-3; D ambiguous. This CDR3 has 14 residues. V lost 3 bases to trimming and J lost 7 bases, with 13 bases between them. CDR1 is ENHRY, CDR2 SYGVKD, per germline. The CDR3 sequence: CAISELGARNEQFF. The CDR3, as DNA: TGTGCCATCAGTGAATTAGGAGCTAGGAATGAGCAGTTCTTC.

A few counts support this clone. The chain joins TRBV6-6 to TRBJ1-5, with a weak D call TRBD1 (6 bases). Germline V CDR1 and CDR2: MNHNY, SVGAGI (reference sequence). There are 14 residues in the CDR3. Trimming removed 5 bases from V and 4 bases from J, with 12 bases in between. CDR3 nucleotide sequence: TGTGCCAGCAGTACAGGGTTAGGTAATCAGCCCCAGCATTTT. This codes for CASSTGLGNQPQHF.

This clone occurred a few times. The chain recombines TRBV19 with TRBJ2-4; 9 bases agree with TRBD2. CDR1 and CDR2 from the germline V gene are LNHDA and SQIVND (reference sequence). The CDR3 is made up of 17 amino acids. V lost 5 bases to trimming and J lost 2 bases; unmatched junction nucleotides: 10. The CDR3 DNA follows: TGTGCCAGTAGTCTCACGGGACTAGCAGACTCCAAAAACATTCAGTACTTC. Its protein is CASSLTGLADSKNIQYF.